The 10 T cell receptor beta chains reported below all come from one sample, sequenced in a study of cytomegalovirus exposure and HLA in healthy donors. This PCR relied on a set of 60 Vbeta primers and 13 Jbeta primers. Data came from immunoSEQ multiplex PCR; TCRdb stores just in-frame clones and leaves some out. The sample has 200,000 to 300,000 clones; around 78% are singletons. Material: PBMCs. The receptors come from a boy aged 5-17 years in good health and CMV-seronegative.

The chain carries TRBV7-3 and TRBJ1-2; possible D gene TRBD1, 5 bases. The ends were cut back, 1 base at V and 0 bases at J, with 9 bases in the middle. Germline CDR1 is SGHTA and CDR2 is FQGTGA. This CDR3 is built from 15 residues. CDR3 nucleotides: TGTGCCAGCAGCTTAAATCCGGGGGCTAACTATGGCTACACCTTC. This codes for CASSLNPGANYGYTF.

The chain is built from TRBV9 and TRBJ2-7, with D perhaps TRBD1 (7 bases). V lost 0 bases and J lost 4, with 11 bases in between. CDR3 length: 14 residues. Germline V gene sequence: CDR1 SGDLS, CDR2 YYNGEE. CDR3 bases: TGTGCCAGCAGCGTAGCCGCAGGGGGGTACGAGCAGTACTTC. Translation gives CASSVAAGGYEQYF.

The chain recombines TRBV6-1 with TRBJ2-1, with D maybe TRBD1 (6 bases). V lost 7 bases and J lost 2, with 12 bases in between. Germline CDR1 is MNHNS and CDR2 is SASEGT. This CDR3 spans 14 amino acids. CDR3 residues: CASTIGQTYNEQFF. CDR3 in DNA: TGTGCCAGCACCATCGGACAGACCTACAATGAGCAGTTCTTC.

V and J are TRBV6-6 and TRBJ1-5; D remains unclear. Trimming took off 6 bases at V and 6 bases at J, with 9 bases between the two ends. Germline CDR1 reads MNHNY; CDR2 reads SVGAGI (reference sequence). The CDR3 consists of 12 residues. CDR3 sequence reads: CASREGGQPQHF. As DNA, the CDR3 is TGTGCCAGCAGAGAGGGCGGTCAGCCCCAGCATTTT.

The rearrangement links TRBV6-5 to TRBJ2-1; D might be TRBD2 (7 bases). The V end lost 10 bases, the J end lost 4 bases, and 20 bases lay between the germline ends. This CDR3 is built from 15 residues. Germline assignment: CDR1 MNHEY and CDR2 SVGAGI. In nucleotides, the CDR3 is TGTGCCATCCACCCCTTCGCGGGGGCTTACAATGAGCAGTTCTTC. Protein: CAIHPFAGAYNEQFF.

V usage is TRBV14 and J usage is TRBJ1-1; D is undetermined. V lost 4 bases and J lost 2, with 5 bases in between. Looked up from germline, CDR1 is SGHDN and CDR2 is FVKESK. The CDR3 runs to 12 residues. The CDR3 coding sequence is TGTGCCAGCAGCCGCAGAAACACTGAAGCTTTCTTT. Translated, it gives CASSRRNTEAFF.

V gene TRBV2 combines with J gene TRBJ2-3; 7 nucleotides align to TRBD2. This CDR3 region has 14 residues. V lost 6 bases and J lost 4; bases outside the gene matches: 7. CDR1 is SNHLY, CDR2 FYNNEI, per germline. CDR3 loop: CASREGGPPDTQYF. DNA for the CDR3: TGTGCCAGCAGAGAGGGAGGGCCTCCAGATACGCAGTATTTT.

This chain joins TRBV19 and TRBJ2-1; 7 bases match TRBD1. The CDR3 contains 15 residues. Trimming at V came to 6 bases and at J to 1 base, leaving 6 bases not matched to a gene. Germline lookup yields CDR1 LNHDA and CDR2 SQIVND (reference sequence). The CDR3 region is CASSPRDSSYNEQFF. The CDR3 DNA is TGTGCCAGTAGCCCCCGGGACAGTTCCTACAATGAGCAGTTCTTC.

The rearrangement uses TRBV6-5 and TRBJ1-5; 11 positions agree with TRBD1. The V segment lost 2 bases and the J segment 6 bases; nucleotides outside the gene matches: 6. Per the germline V gene, CDR1 is MNHEY and CDR2 is SVGAGI. The CDR3 length is 16 residues. CDR3 loop: CASSYIGQGAGQPQHF. In nucleotides, the CDR3 is TGTGCCAGCAGTTACATAGGACAGGGGGCAGGTCAGCCCCAGCATTTT.

This rearrangement joins TRBV5-4 to TRBJ1-2; 10 bases align to TRBD1. V trimming: 3 bases; J trimming: 6 bases; junction bases outside the gene matches: 5. Germline CDR1 reads SGHNT; CDR2 reads YYREEE (reference sequence). This CDR3 is built from 14 residues. For the CDR3, the DNA is TGTGCCAGCAGCTCAGGACAGGGGGAAAATGGCTACACCTTC. It codes for CASSSGQGENGYTF.